This T cell receptor (beta chain) was identified during a study of cytomegalovirus exposure and HLA in healthy donors. Study-wide findings and caveats: Among TCR sequences, most were rare, though some public TCRs appeared in many donors. First-cohort TCR clusters were later found to tend to co-occur in the roughly 130 validation repertoires. CMV antigen specificity of three CMV-associated chains was confirmed in vitro. Cytomegalovirus association was listed for about 160 TCR beta chains.

This clone was recorded once. The antigen remains unidentified. Repertoires were generated with immunoSEQ multiplex PCR, while TCRdb's copy carries only in-frame clones and drops some. The data hold about 120,000 clones, with 88% observed a single time. CDR1 MNHNS and CDR2 SASEGT come from the germline V gene. The CDR3 spans 15 residues. With V trimmed by 6 bases and J by 2 bases, 4 bases remained unmatched. This rearrangement joins TRBV6-1 to TRBJ1-3, with 10 positions matching TRBD1. The sample consisted of PBMCs. The source of this sequence is a woman in her late teens or twenties in good health and CMV-seropositive. The CDR3 spells CASRADRGPGNTIYF. CDR3 DNA: TGTGCCAGCAGGGCTGACAGGGGGCCTGGAAACACCATATATTTT.